The clone carrying this T cell receptor (beta chain) was detected a few times. Its antigen is still unknown. The V gene lost 6 bases and the J gene lost 4 bases, with 9 bases spanning the gap. The germline V gene encodes CDR1 MNHEY and CDR2 SMNVEV (reference sequence). This CDR3 spans 13 amino acids. These data originate in a study of cytomegalovirus exposure and HLA in healthy donors. Study results and limitations: Cytomegalovirus association was assigned to about 150 TCR beta chains.

The PCR had 60 Vbeta and 13 Jbeta primers. Clones were sequenced by immunoSEQ multiplex PCR, and TCRdb holds only the in-frame ones, with some missing. The sample includes about 140,000 clones, around 65% of them seen just once. Although they were nominally healthy when sampled, donors likely had unrecorded immune exposures. The chain has TRBV27 and TRBJ1-4; no firm D call. The origin of this receptor is a woman aged 55-69 years in good health and CMV-seronegative. The sequencing sample was made of PBMCs. The CDR3 region has the DNA TGTGCCAGCAGCCGGAACAGTAATGAAAAACTGTTTTTT. Its translation: CASSRNSNEKLFF.